A single sample gave rise to the 20 T cell receptor beta chains below, sequenced in a study of CD8+ T cells in alopecia areata. Investigators isolated RNA and reverse transcribed it into cDNA to act as the sequencing template. Here immunoSEQ multiplex PCR was the method, and the copy in TCRdb shows in-frame clones only, minus some. Of roughly 200,000 clones detected, 50% to 70% appear once; the ten largest clones hold roughly 1.7%. This material consisted of CD4+ T cells sorted from blood, taken at week 0. Receptors were obtained from a human donor with alopecia areata.

The V and J genes are TRBV19 and TRBJ2-1, with a weak D call TRBD1 (5 bases). CDR1 is LNHDA and CDR2 is SQIVND in the germline V gene (reference sequence). The CDR3 covers 14 residues. The V end lost 3 bases, the J end lost 8 bases, and 14 bases lay between the germline ends. The CDR3 region has the DNA TGTGCCAGTAGTATGATGGTAAGGGGTGATGAGCAGTTCTTC. This encodes CASSMMVRGDEQFF.

The table lists this clone with a few counts. This chain links TRBV10-3 with TRBJ1-5; TRBD1 matches at 10 bases. The CDR3 extends over 14 amino acids. V trimming: 6 bases; J trimming: 7 bases; junction bases outside the gene matches: 6. Germline V CDR1 and CDR2: ENHRY, SYGVKD. This chain's CDR3 is CAIRGTGEGQPQHF. DNA for the CDR3: TGTGCCATCAGAGGGACAGGGGAGGGACAGCCCCAGCATTTT.

V usage is TRBV30 and J usage is TRBJ1-6, with a possible D match to TRBD1 (5 bases). Germline CDR1 is GTSNPN and CDR2 is SVGIG (reference sequence). This CDR3 contains 13 residues. V lost 4 bases and J 7 bases, leaving 11 bases between the germline ends. CDR3 in amino acids: CAWMGQPNSPLHF. Here the CDR3 DNA reads TGTGCCTGGATGGGGCAGCCAAATTCACCCCTCCACTTT.

This clone came up a few times. The J gene is TRBJ2-2, the V gene TRBV5-7; 8 bases are shared with TRBD1. TRBV5-7 is known as an ORF, though its function is uncertain. This CDR3 has 17 amino acids. V gave up 4 bases and J gave up 2 bases; unmatched junction bases: 10. This chain's CDR3 is CASSPFYDRGNTGELFF. The CDR3, as DNA: TGTGCCAGCAGCCCATTTTACGACAGGGGCAACACCGGGGAGCTGTTTTTT.

The rearrangement joins TRBV29-1 to TRBJ1-1, with D perhaps TRBD1 (6 bases). Trimming left V 7 bases short and J 0 bases short, with 15 bases between. Per the germline V gene, CDR1 is SQVTM and CDR2 is ANQGSEA. CDR3 length equals 14 residues. The chain's CDR3 is CSGDLRGLNTEAFF. The CDR3 DNA is TGCAGCGGGGACCTTAGGGGGTTGAACACTGAAGCTTTCTTT.

In regard to this clone: The junction differs from germline at one of its ends, possibly a read error. V and J are TRBV15 and TRBJ2-5; 10 nucleotides agree with TRBD2. From germline, CDR1 is LNHNV and CDR2 YYDKDF (reference sequence). The CDR3 sequence is 15 residues long. The CDR3 protein is CASRERGGFQETQYF. CDR3 DNA sequence: TGTGCCTCCAGAGAGCGGGGGGGCTTCCAAGAGACCCAGTACTTC.

V is TRBV25-1 and J is TRBJ1-5; TRBD1 agrees at 9 bases. In germline, CDR1 is MGHDK, CDR2 SYGVNS. With V trimmed by 7 bases and J by 4 bases, 2 bases remained unmatched. The CDR3 runs 13 residues. The CDR3 nucleotides are TGTGCCAGCACGGGGACAGGGAATCAGCCCCAGCATTTT. Translation gives CASTGTGNQPQHF.

The chain employs TRBV9 and TRBJ2-7; perhaps TRBD1 as D (5 bases). The V end was cut by 4 bases, the J end by 2 bases, with 13 bases between. Germline V gives CDR1 SGDLS, CDR2 YYNGEE. The CDR3 has 14 residues. CDR3 nucleotide sequence: TGTGCCAGCAGCCCCTCGGACACAACCTACGAGCAGTACTTC. Translated, it gives CASSPSDTTYEQYF.

With respect to this clone: An end of the junction does not agree with germline; a read error may underlie this. The chain carries TRBV11-2 and TRBJ2-7, with D possibly being TRBD1 (7 bases). The CDR3 has 15 amino acids. Per the germline V gene, CDR1 is SGHAT and CDR2 is FQNNGV. This CDR3 reads CASSQGGQPFDEQYF. Here the CDR3 DNA reads TGCGCCAGCAGCCAGGGGGGACAACCGTTCGACGAGCAGTACTTC.

The rearrangement uses TRBV10-3 and TRBJ2-3; 9 nucleotides agree with TRBD1. The CDR3 is made up of 14 amino acids. The V segment lost 6 bases and the J segment 3 bases; nucleotides outside the gene matches: 4. Germline V CDR1 and CDR2: ENHRY, SYGVKD. The CDR3 nucleotides are TGTGCCATCAGAAGACAGGGGGTTACAGATACGCAGTATTTT. Translated, it gives CAIRRQGVTDTQYF.

This chain connects TRBV29-1 to TRBJ2-5, with D hard to call. Germline V gives CDR1 SQVTM, CDR2 ANQGSEA. The CDR3 is 11 amino acids. Trimming removed 5 bases from V and 0 bases from J, with 4 bases in between. The CDR3 is CSVSYQETQYF. CDR3 DNA sequence: TGCAGCGTTAGTTACCAAGAGACCCAGTACTTC.

In its sample, this clone was seen once. The V and J genes are TRBV4-2 and TRBJ2-7; no definite D call. There are 15 residues in the CDR3. In germline, CDR1 is LGHNA, CDR2 YNFKEQ. The V end was cut by 0 bases, the J end by 6 bases, with 15 bases between. In nucleotides, the CDR3 is TGTGCCAGCAGCCAAGATCTTCCAGGTCCAGGCGAGCAGTACTTC. Translation gives CASSQDLPGPGEQYF.

This clone came up once. This chain joins TRBV29-1 and TRBJ2-2; TRBD1 might be the D (5 bases). Germline lookup yields CDR1 SQVTM and CDR2 ANQGSEA. CDR3 length: 14 amino acids. V was clipped by 7 bases and J by 6 bases, with 18 bases between them. The CDR3 protein is CSARPQGLAGELFF. Written as DNA, the CDR3 is TGCAGCGCCCGACCTCAGGGTTTAGCCGGGGAGCTGTTTTTT.

The chain is built from TRBV7-2 and TRBJ2-5; TRBD2 matches 14 bases. V trimming: 4 bases; J trimming: 2 bases; junction bases outside the gene matches: 12. CDR3 size: 19 residues. The germline V gene encodes CDR1 SGHTA and CDR2 FQGNSA. CDR3 sequence (DNA): TGTGCCAGCAGCTCGACTAGCGGGGGGGCAGTTTATGGGCAAGAGACCCAGTACTTC. Residues: CASSSTSGGAVYGQETQYF.

J is TRBJ2-6 and V is TRBV30; D call uncertain. There are 12 residues in the CDR3. Trimming removed 7 bases at V and 4 bases at J, with 8 bases between. Looked up from germline, CDR1 is GTSNPN and CDR2 is SVGIG (reference sequence). CDR3 sequence reads: CALGSGANVLTF. The CDR3 nucleotides read TGTGCCTTGGGCTCCGGGGCCAACGTCCTGACTTTC.

This chain links TRBV4-1 with TRBJ1-2, with 11 bases that match TRBD1. The CDR3 length is 14 residues. V lost 4 bases, J lost 5 bases, and 3 bases stayed unmatched. Germline V gene lookup returns CDR1 MGHRA and CDR2 YSYEKL. CDR3 bases: TGCGCCAGCAGCCTCGGGACAGGGGGTTATGGCTACACCTTC. As protein: CASSLGTGGYGYTF.

For the CDR3, the DNA is TGCGCCAGCAGCTTGGAGGGCAGCAATGAGCAGTTCTTC. This gives the protein CASSLEGSNEQFF. The V call is TRBV5-1, the J call TRBJ2-1; D is ambiguous. The CDR3 spans 13 residues. Germline CDR1 SGHRS, CDR2 YFSETQ. V was cut by 0 bases and J by 6 bases, with 7 bases left in between.

The chain carries TRBV4-1 and TRBJ1-2, with no clear D. The CDR3 has 15 amino acids. V was pared by 5 bases and J by 0 bases, with 13 bases between. CDR1 and CDR2 (germline): MGHRA, YSYEKL. For the CDR3, the DNA is TGCGCCAGCAGCATTGACCGAGGAGCTAACTATGGCTACACCTTC. Translated, it gives CASSIDRGANYGYTF.

This clone has just a few counts. V usage is TRBV14 and J usage is TRBJ2-5; D is ambiguous. Per the germline V gene, CDR1 is SGHDN and CDR2 is FVKESK. The V gene lost 3 bases and the J gene lost 9 bases, with 11 bases spanning the gap. The CDR3 has 12 residues. Here the CDR3 DNA reads TGTGCCAGCAGCCACCGGCGAGGTTCCCAGTACTTC. It codes for CASSHRRGSQYF.

J is TRBJ1-5 and V is TRBV18; 7 nucleotides line up with TRBD1. Germline assignment: CDR1 KGHSH and CDR2 LQKENI. CDR3 length: 13 residues. V lost 6 bases, J lost 2 bases, and 1 base stayed unmatched. The CDR3 is CASSQGGNQPQHF. CDR3 sequence (DNA): TGTGCCAGCTCCCAGGGGGGCAATCAGCCCCAGCATTTT. The full variable domain, rest sourced from reference TRBV18 and TRBJ1-5, is NAGVMQNPRHLVRRRGQEARLRCSPMKGHSHVYWYRQLPEEGLKFMVYLQKENIIDESGMPKERFSAEFPKEGPSILRIQQVVRGDSAAYFCASSQGGNQPQHFGDGTRLSIL.